The T cell receptor (beta chain) under discussion was sequenced for a study of CD8 T cells in Susac syndrome. Regarding the study as a whole: As acknowledged by the study, its TCR sequencing and HLA analysis included a relatively small number of individuals. The authors found no clonal expansion in Susac syndrome CD4+ T cell repertoires.

Random hexamers primed reverse transcription of 0.5 to 1 ug RNA. Multiplex immunoSEQ PCR targeted 54 Vbeta and 13 Jbeta TCR beta segments. TCRdb redid the calling of the immunoSEQ multiplex PCR reads with MiXCR, one entry per CDR3 protein. The sample lists some 210,000 distinct CDR3 sequences, approximately 94% occurring once. The CD8+ and CD4+ T cells were isolated magnetically using a negative isolation approach, whereas the TEMRA cells were enriched by FACS. Of note for this clonotype: Its antigen is as yet unknown.

The sequencing input was CD4+ T cells from PBMCs. The sequence was collected from a human donor with Susac syndrome.

The CDR3: CAWSVWTKATNEKLFF. The CDR3 nucleotides are TGTGCCTGGAGTGTTTGGACGAAAGCAACTAATGAAAAACTGTTTTTT. V gene TRBV30 combines with J gene TRBJ1-4; D remains ambiguous. Germline-derived CDR1 and CDR2 are GTSNPN and SVGIG (reference sequence). Between the trimmed V and J ends, which lost 0 bases and 0 bases, there was a span of 11 bases. This CDR3 has 16 residues.